What follows are 20 T cell receptor beta chains derived from one specimen sequenced in a study of OX40 agonist ivuxolimab in advanced cancers. TCRdb keeps only in-frame clones here, not all; method: immunoSEQ multiplex PCR. This sample has roughly 67,000 clones, with around 87% found just once. The sequenced sample was CD4+ or CD8+ T cells sorted from blood, obtained in a trial of the OX40 agonist ivuxolimab. The receptors shown here come from an adult with an advanced solid tumor such as melanoma, head and neck, liver or kidney cancer.

This sequence joins TRBV7-2 and TRBJ2-7, with unresolved D. This CDR3 has 12 amino acids. The germline V gene has CDR1 SGHTA and CDR2 FQGNSA. V was clipped by 6 bases and J by 3 bases, with 9 bases between them. In nucleotides, the CDR3 is TGTGCCAGCAGACCAACCGTCTACGAGCAGTACTTC. It yields the protein CASRPTVYEQYF.

This chain connects TRBV2 to TRBJ2-4; 9 nucleotides match TRBD2. The CDR3 is 15 amino acids. From germline, CDR1 is SNHLY and CDR2 FYNNEI. Trimming removed 3 bases from V and 4 bases from J; junction bases left unmatched: 4. In DNA, the CDR3 is TGTGCCAGCAGTGAGCGAGCGGGGGGAAAAAACATTCAGTACTTC. It codes for CASSERAGGKNIQYF.

This rearrangement joins TRBV30 to TRBJ2-3; D possibly corresponds to TRBD1 (5 bases). Germline V gene sequence: CDR1 GTSNPN, CDR2 SVGIG (reference sequence). With 0 bases removed from V and 4 bases from J, the gap between germline ends came to 11 bases. CDR3 size: 14 residues. CDR3 bases: TGTGCCTGGAGTGTACGCAGGGTCCCAGATACGCAGTATTTT. Translating gives CAWSVRRVPDTQYF.

The rearrangement joins TRBV25-1 to TRBJ2-1; possibly TRBD1 or TRBD2 for D (6 bases each). Germline CDR1 reads MGHDK; CDR2 reads SYGVNS. The germline V and J ends were trimmed by 6 bases and 3 bases, with 18 bases remaining between them. The CDR3 contains 16 residues. The CDR3 loop is CASSPNVGGVYNEQFF. The CDR3 DNA reads as TGTGCCAGCAGCCCGAATGTGGGGGGCGTCTACAATGAGCAGTTCTTC.

V gene TRBV6-1 combines with J gene TRBJ1-3; D might be TRBD1 (5 bases). Germline CDR1 reads MNHNS; CDR2 reads SASEGT. The V end lost 5 bases, the J end lost 4 bases, and 12 bases lay between the germline ends. CDR3 length: 14 amino acids. The CDR3 sequence is CASSPGVAGNTIYF. The CDR3 DNA follows: TGTGCCAGCAGTCCGGGGGTTGCGGGAAACACCATATATTTT.

J is TRBJ2-7 and V is TRBV7-2, with 11 bases fitting TRBD2. The V gene end was trimmed by 5 bases and the J gene end by 7 bases; junction bases not matched to a gene: 4. The germline V gene has CDR1 SGHTA and CDR2 FQGNSA. The CDR3 is 13 residues long. CDR3 residues: CASSTRTSGEQYF. In DNA form, the CDR3 reads TGTGCCAGCAGCACCCGGACTAGCGGGGAGCAGTACTTC.

The V and J genes are TRBV4-2 and TRBJ2-3; D gene ambiguous. The CDR3 is 17 residues long. Trimming left V 0 bases short and J 4 bases short, with 17 bases between. CDR1 LGHNA and CDR2 YNFKEQ come from the germline V gene. CDR3: CASSQELVQASADTQYF. For the CDR3, the DNA is TGTGCCAGCAGCCAAGAATTGGTCCAGGCCTCGGCAGATACGCAGTATTTT.

V usage is TRBV6-6 and J usage is TRBJ2-7, with TRBD1 matching over 7 bases. J lost 0 bases, V lost 0 bases, and 2 bases had no gene match. Germline loops: CDR1 MNHNY, CDR2 SVGAGI (reference sequence). CDR3 size: 15 residues. The CDR3 spells CASSYSTGTSYEQYF. The CDR3 DNA reads TGTGCCAGCAGTTACTCGACAGGGACCTCCTACGAGCAGTACTTC.

This clone was picked up one time. The rearrangement links TRBV7-3 to TRBJ2-2, with D tentatively TRBD1 (6 bases). The CDR3 contains 16 residues. V dropped 1 base and J dropped 6 bases, with 15 bases sitting between them. The germline gives CDR1 SGHTA, CDR2 FQGTGA. This chain's CDR3 is CASSLIPGSGAGELFF. The CDR3 DNA reads as TGTGCCAGCAGCTTAATACCGGGTTCAGGGGCCGGGGAGCTGTTTTTT. Full variable domain (outside the CDR3, taken from reference TRBV7-3 and TRBJ2-2): GAGVSQTPSNKVTEKGKYVELRCDPISGHTALYWYRQSLGQGPEFLIYFQGTGAADDSGLPNDRFFAVRPEGSVSTLKIQRTERGDSAVYLCASSLIPGSGAGELFFGEGSRLTVL.

CDR3 bases: TGTGCCACCAGCAGAGGGACAGGGGGAAGCTACGAGCAGTACTTC. Translated: CATSRGTGGSYEQYF. The chain employs TRBV15 and TRBJ2-7; TRBD1 matches at 10 bases. The V gene end was trimmed by 1 base and the J gene end by 3 bases; junction bases not matched to a gene: 3. CDR3 size: 15 residues. Germline CDR1 reads LNHNV; CDR2 reads YYDKDF (reference sequence).

The chain has TRBV7-9 and TRBJ2-5; D remains ambiguous. CDR3 size: 13 residues. Germline assignment: CDR1 SEHNR and CDR2 FQNEAQ (reference sequence). Trimming stripped 1 base from V and 6 bases from J, with 9 bases between. CDR3 protein: CASSLEGRQTQYF. CDR3 DNA: TGTGCCAGCAGCTTAGAAGGCCGGCAGACCCAGTACTTC.

The V gene is TRBV4-2, the J gene TRBJ2-7; D call uncertain. The CDR3 totals 13 residues. The germline V gene encodes CDR1 LGHNA and CDR2 YNFKEQ. V was shortened by 5 bases and J by 2 bases, with 10 bases between the two germline ends. Written as DNA, the CDR3 is TGTGCCAGCAGCTCGACACTGGCCTACGAGCAGTACTTC. It encodes CASSSTLAYEQYF.

The rearrangement links TRBV6-1 to TRBJ1-5, with D unclear. The CDR3 covers 15 residues. CDR1 is MNHNS, CDR2 SASEGT, per germline. Trimming removed 4 bases from V and 3 bases from J, with 13 bases in between. CDR3 in DNA: TGTGCCAGCAGTGTGGGCCAGGTCTTCAATCAGCCCCAGCATTTT. Its protein is CASSVGQVFNQPQHF.

V is TRBV7-9 and J is TRBJ1-5; D is uncertain. Germline V gives CDR1 SEHNR, CDR2 FQNEAQ (reference sequence). CDR3 length equals 13 residues. V lost 2 bases, J lost 1 base, and 3 bases lay in between. The CDR3 DNA follows: TGTGCCAGCAGCTTAACCAGCAATCAGCCCCAGCATTTT. Translating it yields CASSLTSNQPQHF.

The rearrangement uses TRBV19 and TRBJ2-2; 8 bases line up with TRBD2. CDR3 size: 15 residues. CDR1 is LNHDA, CDR2 SQIVND, per germline (reference sequence). With V trimmed by 2 bases and J by 6 bases, 5 bases remained unmatched. CDR3 protein: CASSITGGASGELFF. As DNA, the CDR3 is TGTGCCAGTAGTATAACCGGGGGGGCCTCCGGGGAGCTGTTTTTT.

In its sample, this clone was seen once. This rearrangement joins TRBV6-1 to TRBJ2-3, with D perhaps matching TRBD2 (5 bases). V lost 4 bases, J lost 0 bases, and 11 bases lay in between. Germline-derived CDR1 and CDR2 are MNHNS and SASEGT. The CDR3 totals 15 residues. The DNA for the CDR3 is TGTGCCAGCAGTGGGACTTCCTCTAGCACAGATACGCAGTATTTT. Translating gives CASSGTSSSTDTQYF.

The DNA for the CDR3 is TGTGCCAGCAGCCCCCCCCAGCCTGGGGCCAACGTCCTGACTTTC. It codes for CASSPPQPGANVLTF. This chain joins TRBV5-4 and TRBJ2-6; no definite D call. V was trimmed by 4 bases and J by 2 bases, leaving 10 bases between them. CDR1 is SGHNT, CDR2 YYREEE, per germline (reference sequence). The CDR3 consists of 15 residues.

The gene calls are TRBV6-6 and TRBJ2-7; D not resolved. From germline, CDR1 is MNHNY and CDR2 SVGAGI (reference sequence). This CDR3 region has 13 residues. V was cut by 4 bases and J by 0 bases, with 7 bases left in between. CDR3 DNA: TGTGCCAGCAGTTCTGGACCCTCCTACGAGCAGTACTTC. It specifies CASSSGPSYEQYF.

This clone was found once. The gene calls are TRBV5-1 and TRBJ1-1; 8 nucleotides align to TRBD1. Germline V CDR1 and CDR2: SGHRS, YFSETQ. The CDR3 has 14 amino acids. V gave up 4 bases and J gave up 8 bases; unmatched junction bases: 10. The CDR3 loop reads CASSSGTGGSEAFF. The CDR3 bases are TGCGCCAGCAGCAGCGGGACAGGAGGGTCCGAAGCTTTCTTT.

The V and J genes are TRBV6-1 and TRBJ1-2; 9 bases map to TRBD1. Germline CDR1 is MNHNS and CDR2 is SASEGT. Unmatched junction bases numbered 11, after V lost 1 base and J lost 8 bases. CDR3 size: 16 residues. The CDR3 loop reads CASSEGGTGFTSGYTF. DNA for the CDR3: TGTGCCAGCAGTGAAGGGGGGACAGGGTTTACTTCAGGCTACACCTTC.